This is a list of T cell receptor beta chains from one sample in a study of somatic mutations in cytotoxic T cells in rheumatoid arthritis. The protocol was immunoSEQ multiplex PCR, while the TCRdb copy is restricted to in-frame clones and leaves out a portion. Of 10,000 to 15,000 clones in the sample, 78% were seen once. Sequenced: CD8+ T cells sorted from blood. The receptors come from an adult with rheumatoid arthritis. CDR3s include the opening cysteine and the closing phenylalanine or tryptophan. A D gene is named only where the DNA matches it firmly. Clone size is stated in some rows and not others, as once, few, many or a class when expanded.

D: -; J: TRBJ2-1; size: -; V: TRBV9; CDR3: CASSVMGAGGYNEQFF; DNA: TGTGCCAGCAGCGTAATGGGTGCGGGCGGCTACAATGAGCAGTTCTTC
D: -; J: TRBJ1-5; size: -; V: TRBV7-8; CDR3: CASSLSPRGGLGQPQHF; DNA: TGTGCCAGCAGCTTATCCCCAAGGGGAGGGCTGGGTCAGCCCCAGCATTTT
D: TRBD2; J: TRBJ2-7; size: -; V: TRBV9; CDR3: CASSVGAGGTYEQYF; DNA: TGTGCCAGCAGCGTAGGAGCGGGAGGTACCTACGAGCAGTACTTC
D: -; J: TRBJ1-1; size: few; V: TRBV4-1; CDR3: CASSPLGENTEAFF; DNA: TGCGCCAGCAGCCCGCTAGGGGAGAACACTGAAGCTTTCTTT
D: -; J: TRBJ1-2; size: -; V: TRBV9; CDR3: CASSVEAAPNYGYTF; DNA: TGTGCCAGCAGCGTAGAGGCAGCTCCTAACTATGGCTACACCTTC
D: -; J: TRBJ1-1; size: -; V: TRBV25-1; CDR3: CASSDPDTEAFF; DNA: TGTGCCAGCAGTGACCCTGACACTGAAGCTTTCTTT
D: -; J: TRBJ1-4; size: few; V: TRBV2; CDR3: CASGDGSNEKLFF; DNA: TGTGCCAGCGGGGACGGATCTAATGAAAAACTGTTTTTT
D: -; J: TRBJ1-5; size: once; V: TRBV19; CDR3: CASSQVGYGWPQHF; DNA: TGTGCCAGTAGTCAGGTCGGGTACGGCTGGCCCCAGCATTTT
D: -; J: TRBJ2-4; size: few; V: TRBV19; CDR3: CATEGPTNDIQYF; DNA: TGTGCCACCGAGGGGCCTACGAACGACATTCAGTACTTC
D: -; J: TRBJ2-7; size: large; V: TRBV27; CDR3: CASSFSDGYEQYF; DNA: TGTGCCAGCAGTTTCTCGGACGGGTACGAGCAGTACTTC
D: TRBD1; J: TRBJ2-5; size: -; V: TRBV9; CDR3: CASSDRQGWGETQYF; DNA: TGTGCCAGCAGCGACAGACAGGGCTGGGGAGAGACCCAGTACTTC
D: -; J: TRBJ1-1; size: -; V: TRBV11-2; CDR3: CASSSWTARNTEAFF; DNA: TGTGCCAGCAGCTCCTGGACAGCTAGGAACACTGAAGCTTTCTTT
D: TRBD2; J: TRBJ2-7; size: -; V: TRBV9; CDR3: CASSVGGAGEQYF; DNA: TGTGCCAGCAGCGTAGGGGGAGCGGGGGAGCAGTACTTC
D: TRBD1; J: TRBJ1-5; size: -; V: TRBV19; CDR3: CASSIIGQEKYSNQPQHF; DNA: TGTGCCAGTAGTATCATAGGACAGGAAAAGTATAGCAATCAGCCCCAGCATTTT
D: TRBD2; J: TRBJ2-1; size: -; V: TRBV5-1; CDR3: CASSLVPSGSRNEQFF; DNA: TGCGCCAGCAGCTTAGTCCCTAGCGGGAGTAGGAATGAGCAGTTCTTC
D: TRBD1; J: TRBJ1-2; size: -; V: TRBV6-1; CDR3: CASSEFPNRGAYYGYTF; DNA: TGTGCCAGCAGTGAATTCCCGAACAGGGGGGCGTACTATGGCTACACCTTC
D: -; J: TRBJ2-2; size: -; V: TRBV6-5; CDR3: CAGLSTIGGTGELFF; DNA: TGTGCCGGACTCTCCACGATAGGGGGCACCGGGGAGCTGTTTTTT
D: -; J: TRBJ2-4; size: -; V: TRBV15; CDR3: CATSNFQNIQYF; DNA: TGTGCCACCAGTAACTTTCAAAACATTCAGTACTTC
D: -; J: TRBJ1-4; size: once; V: TRBV28; CDR3: CASSSQAEKGEKLFF; DNA: TGTGCCAGCAGTTCTCAGGCAGAGAAGGGTGAAAAACTGTTTTTT
D: -; J: TRBJ2-3; size: -; V: TRBV19; CDR3: CASSIPGLDPSTDTQYF; DNA: TGTGCCAGTAGTATTCCCGGACTCGACCCTAGCACAGATACGCAGTATTTT
D: -; J: TRBJ1-1; size: -; V: TRBV5-5; CDR3: CASSQPGTGTEAFF; DNA: TGTGCCAGCAGTCAACCGGGCACAGGGACTGAAGCTTTCTTT
D: -; J: TRBJ1-1; size: -; V: TRBV5-4; CDR3: CASSFRGEAFF; DNA: TGTGCCAGCAGCTTTCGGGGTGAAGCTTTCTTT
D: TRBD2; J: TRBJ2-3; size: -; V: TRBV28; CDR3: CASSLGLAGGTDTQYF; DNA: TGTGCCAGCAGTTTGGGCCTAGCGGGAGGGACAGATACGCAGTATTTT
D: TRBD1; J: TRBJ2-3; size: -; V: TRBV27; CDR3: CASSIQQGERGTDTQYF; DNA: TGTGCCAGCAGTATCCAACAGGGGGAAAGAGGCACAGATACGCAGTATTTT
D: -; J: TRBJ2-1; size: -; V: TRBV6-1; CDR3: CASSELRYNEQFF; DNA: TGTGCCAGCAGTGAATTGAGATACAATGAGCAGTTCTTC
D: TRBD2; J: TRBJ2-5; size: once; V: TRBV28; CDR3: CASSLVLAGGEKETQYF; DNA: TGTGCCAGCAGTTTAGTTCTAGCGGGAGGGGAAAAAGAGACCCAGTACTTC
D: -; J: TRBJ2-1; size: -; V: TRBV5-1; CDR3: CASNRGADDNEQFF; DNA: TGCGCCAGCAACCGGGGGGCGGATGACAATGAGCAGTTCTTC
D: -; J: TRBJ1-5; size: -; V: TRBV7-2; CDR3: CASSRQQEPQHF; DNA: TGTGCCAGCAGCAGACAACAGGAGCCCCAGCATTTT
D: -; J: TRBJ1-2; size: -; V: TRBV18; CDR3: CASSPGPRDYTF; DNA: TGTGCCAGCTCACCGGGGCCTCGGGACTACACCTTC
D: TRBD1; J: TRBJ2-6; size: -; V: TRBV15; CDR3: CATSTTGAGSGANVLTF; DNA: TGTGCCACCAGCACGACAGGGGCCGGCTCTGGGGCCAACGTCCTGACTTTC
D: -; J: TRBJ2-5; size: -; V: TRBV11-3; CDR3: CASSLGQETQYF; DNA: TGTGCCAGCAGCTTGGGGCAAGAGACCCAGTACTTC
D: TRBD1; J: TRBJ2-5; size: -; V: TRBV9; CDR3: CASSSQDRGGQETQYF; DNA: TGTGCCAGCAGCTCCCAGGACAGGGGGGGCCAAGAGACCCAGTACTTC
D: -; J: TRBJ1-1; size: -; V: TRBV27; CDR3: CASSLYSNTEAFF; DNA: TGTGCCAGCAGTTTATACTCGAACACTGAAGCTTTCTTT
D: TRBD1; J: TRBJ2-7; size: -; V: TRBV29-1; CDR3: CSVEDRGRGYEQYF; DNA: TGCAGCGTTGAGGACAGGGGGCGCGGGTACGAGCAGTACTTC
D: TRBD2; J: TRBJ2-1; size: -; V: TRBV6-1; CDR3: CASSEGFSGRYNEQFF; DNA: TGTGCCAGCAGTGAAGGTTTTAGCGGGAGGTACAATGAGCAGTTCTTC
D: -; J: TRBJ2-7; size: -; V: TRBV13; CDR3: CASSPTGTTPDPSVRGDEQYF; DNA: TGTGCCAGCAGCCCAACCGGGACTACCCCAGATCCGTCTGTAAGGGGGGACGAGCAGTACTTC
D: -; J: TRBJ1-3; size: -; V: TRBV19; CDR3: CASSQFPGGNTIYF; DNA: TGTGCCAGTAGTCAGTTCCCGGGAGGTAACACCATATATTTT